Given below is one T cell receptor beta chain in context. Its cognate antigen is unknown. This record comes from a study of immune cell composition in non-small cell lung cancer. Normal lung sampling was at least 3 cm from the tumour, as distant as possible. The assay was immunoSEQ multiplex PCR, and TCRdb's table has in-frame clones only and misses some. The sample contains approximately 6,000 clones, roughly 85% of which appear only once. Regarding the study as a whole: It was not proven that tumour-reactive clones equal dominant tumour-associated clones.

This TCR derives from a human donor with non-small cell lung cancer. Sequenced material: non-adjacent lung tissue.

The CDR3 sequence: CASSLKKELAGGYEQYF. CDR3 DNA sequence: TGTGCCAGCAGCTTAAAAAAGGAGCTAGCGGGAGGGTACGAGCAGTACTTC. The J gene is TRBJ2-7, the V gene TRBV7-3, with 12 bases that match TRBD2. The CDR3 totals 17 residues. Looked up from germline, CDR1 is SGHTA and CDR2 is FQGTGA. Trimming cost V 1 base and J 4 bases; bases outside gene matches: 8.